Listed below are T cell receptor beta chains from one sample, sequenced in a study of neoadjuvant anti-PD-1 for oral cavity cancer. Libraries were prepared by immunoSEQ multiplex PCR; TCRdb keeps only in-frame clonotypes and omits some of them. The profile shows just over 7,000 clones, less than 85% of them singletons. The sequencing used PBMCs, collected before nivolumab (anti-PD-1) treatment. The receptors here all came from a person between 35 and 79 years old with oral cavity squamous cell carcinoma. CDR3s include the opening cysteine and the closing phenylalanine or tryptophan. The order of the fields is J gene, clone size, D gene, V gene, CDR3 DNA, CDR3 protein. The D gene is left open where the match is weak. Size values are once, few and many counts, or a class for expanded clones, and some rows have none.

>TRBJ1-1|-|-|TRBV19
TGTGCCAGTATCACAGGGACACATGGCACTGAAGCTTTCTTT
CASITGTHGTEAFF
>TRBJ1-4|-|-|TRBV6-1
TGTGCCAGCAGTGAAGGAAGGGGTAGTAATGAAAAACTGTTTTTT
CASSEGRGSNEKLFF
>TRBJ2-5|-|TRBD1|TRBV15
TGTGCCACCAGCAGGGGCCAGGACAGGCAGGAGACCCAGTACTTC
CATSRGQDRQETQYF
>TRBJ2-7|once|-|TRBV4-3
TGCGCCAGCAGCCAAGTGCAGGGAGCCTACGAGCAGTACTTC
CASSQVQGAYEQYF
>TRBJ1-6|-|-|TRBV4-1
TGCGCCAGCAGCCAAGACAGGGGCAATTCACCCCTCCACTTT
CASSQDRGNSPLHF
>TRBJ2-1|-|TRBD1|TRBV7-2
TGTGCCAGCAGCTCAGGGACAGGGGCGAACAATGAGCAGTTCTTC
CASSSGTGANNEQFF
>TRBJ2-6|-|TRBD1|TRBV9
TGTGCCAGCAGCGTAGGAACAGGGGGCTCTGGGGCCAACGTCCTGACTTTC
CASSVGTGGSGANVLTF
>TRBJ1-2|-|-|TRBV10-3
TGTGCCATCAGTGCCACTCAGGGCCAGTATGGCTACACCTTC
CAISATQGQYGYTF
>TRBJ2-7|-|TRBD1|TRBV6-5
TGTGCCAGCCCCGGGTGGCAGGGGGCGTGGGAGCAGTACTTC
CASPGWQGAWEQYF
>TRBJ2-5|-|-|TRBV7-9
TGTGCCAGCAGCTTCCGCGCAGGGCGAAATGAGACCCAGTACTTC
CASSFRAGRNETQYF
>TRBJ2-7|-|-|TRBV28
TGTGCCAGCAGTCATACCTACGAGCAGTACTTC
CASSHTYEQYF
>TRBJ1-1|-|TRBD1|TRBV11-2
TGTGCCAGCAGCCATCCAGGGGGTGACGGCACTGAAGCTTTCTTT
CASSHPGGDGTEAFF
>TRBJ1-6|once|TRBD1|TRBV9
TGTGCCAGCAGCGCGACAGGGATGTCTAATTCACCCCTCCACTTT
CASSATGMSNSPLHF
>TRBJ1-5|-|-|TRBV19
TGTGCCAGTCGCTTCCGGGACGCAAATCAGCCCCAGCATTTT
CASRFRDANQPQHF